The rows below give T cell receptor beta chains drawn from one sample of a study of blood T cell repertoires in COVID-19. Data came from immunoSEQ multiplex PCR; TCRdb stores just in-frame clones and leaves some out. The sample carries some 110,000 clones, 65% to 80% recorded once. Sequenced: peripheral blood. These receptor sequences come from a man in his 70s with acute or convalescent COVID-19. Both conserved end residues are part of each CDR3. The D gene is left open where the match is weak. Size is omitted from some rows. Given values are once, few, many or a class for expanded clones.

TGTGCCAGCACATACCTTAGCGGGAGAAAGCAGTACTTC | CASTYLSGRKQYF | TRBJ2-7 | TRBD2 | TRBV28 | -
TGTGCCAGCAGCTTAGAGGGACGGAGGGCAGATACGCAGTATTTT | CASSLEGRRADTQYF | TRBJ2-3 | - | TRBV7-2 | -
TGTGCCAGCTCACCACCGCGGGGGCGGAACCAAGAGACCCAGTACTTC | CASSPPRGRNQETQYF | TRBJ2-5 | - | TRBV18 | -
TGTGCCACCAGTAGGGCGGGAGATGTGAAGACCCAGTACTTC | CATSRAGDVKTQYF | TRBJ2-5 | TRBD2 | TRBV24-1 | -
TGTGCCAGCAGCTTTTCCCGAGAGAACTCTGGAAACACCATATATTTT | CASSFSRENSGNTIYF | TRBJ1-3 | - | TRBV5-4 | -
TGTGCCAGCAGCTTAGAGGGACGGGGAGGGATCGAGCAGTACTTC | CASSLEGRGGIEQYF | TRBJ2-7 | TRBD2 | TRBV7-8 | -
TGCGCCAGCAGCTTGGCTTCAGGGGGTCTAAATAATTCACCCCTCCACTTT | CASSLASGGLNNSPLHF | TRBJ1-6 | TRBD1 | TRBV5-1 | -
TGTGCCAGCAGCTTGTGGGGCCCAGGGGGGGCCAACGTCCTGACTTTC | CASSLWGPGGANVLTF | TRBJ2-6 | - | TRBV5-6 | -
TGTGCCACCAGCAGAGGCAGGAATTCCTACGAGCAGTACTTC | CATSRGRNSYEQYF | TRBJ2-7 | - | TRBV15 | -
TGTGCCACCAGCAGGACCGCCGGGACAGGGGGGAATGAGCAGTTCTTC | CATSRTAGTGGNEQFF | TRBJ2-1 | TRBD1 | TRBV15 | once
TGTGCCAGCAAGGTAGGGCAGGGCTACGAGCAGTACTTC | CASKVGQGYEQYF | TRBJ2-7 | - | TRBV28 | few
TGCAGTGTTAGTAGTGGGACAGGGACCTGGAATTCACCCCTCCACTTT | CSVSSGTGTWNSPLHF | TRBJ1-6 | TRBD1 | TRBV20-1 | -
TGCGCCAGCAGTGAGCCGATGCAGGGAGTAGGGGGATACGAGCAGTACTTC | CASSEPMQGVGGYEQYF | TRBJ2-7 | - | TRBV10-1 | few
TGTGCCAGCAGCTCCTCGACAGGCTACGAGCAGTACTTC | CASSSSTGYEQYF | TRBJ2-7 | - | TRBV11-3 | -
TGCGCCAGCAGCTTCTCAGGGTCTTTCCCCTACGAGCAGTACTTC | CASSFSGSFPYEQYF | TRBJ2-7 | - | TRBV5-1 | -
TGTGCCAGCAGCTTTGGAGCTGGGGAGACCCAGTACTTC | CASSFGAGETQYF | TRBJ2-5 | - | TRBV7-3 | -
TGTGCCAGCAGCTTAGAGGGGGGACTAGCGAGCACAGATACGCAGTATTTT | CASSLEGGLASTDTQYF | TRBJ2-3 | TRBD2 | TRBV7-2 | -
TGTGCCAGCCGTGGGCGAAACTCTGGAAACACCATATATTTT | CASRGRNSGNTIYF | TRBJ1-3 | - | TRBV7-2 | -
TGTGCCAGCAGTCCTCTTAGCGGGGGTTACACCGGGGAGCTGTTTTTT | CASSPLSGGYTGELFF | TRBJ2-2 | TRBD2 | TRBV2 | -
TGTGCCAGCAGTTCCACCGGGACACTGAACACTGAAGCTTTCTTT | CASSSTGTLNTEAFF | TRBJ1-1 | - | TRBV6-5 | -
TGTGCCAGCAGCTTAGAGAGGGAGGACACTGAAGCTTTCTTT | CASSLEREDTEAFF | TRBJ1-1 | - | TRBV7-2 | -
TGTGCCAGCAGCCATAGGGACAGTTCCACCGGGGAGCTGTTTTTT | CASSHRDSSTGELFF | TRBJ2-2 | TRBD1 | TRBV3-1/TRBV3-2 | -
TGCGCCAGCAGCTTGAGCCAGCGCCTCTACGAGCAGTACTTC | CASSLSQRLYEQYF | TRBJ2-7 | - | TRBV5-1 | -
TGTGCCAGCAGTGAGCGGGAGGTTTATTTTGAGCAGTTCTTC | CASSEREVYFEQFF | TRBJ2-1 | TRBD2 | TRBV27 | -
TGTGCCAGCATACAGCCAAACACCGGGGAGCTGTTTTTT | CASIQPNTGELFF | TRBJ2-2 | - | TRBV12-3/TRBV12-4 | -
TGTGCCAGCAGCTTTGGACAGGGGGACGAGCAGTACTTC | CASSFGQGDEQYF | TRBJ2-7 | TRBD1 | TRBV5-4 | -
TGTGCCAGCAGCCAACTGCGGAACGAGCAGTACTTC | CASSQLRNEQYF | TRBJ2-7 | - | TRBV3-1/TRBV3-2 | -
TGTGCCAGCAGTGAAACTAGGACGGCCATCGACACTGAAGCTTTCTTT | CASSETRTAIDTEAFF | TRBJ1-1 | - | TRBV6-1 | few